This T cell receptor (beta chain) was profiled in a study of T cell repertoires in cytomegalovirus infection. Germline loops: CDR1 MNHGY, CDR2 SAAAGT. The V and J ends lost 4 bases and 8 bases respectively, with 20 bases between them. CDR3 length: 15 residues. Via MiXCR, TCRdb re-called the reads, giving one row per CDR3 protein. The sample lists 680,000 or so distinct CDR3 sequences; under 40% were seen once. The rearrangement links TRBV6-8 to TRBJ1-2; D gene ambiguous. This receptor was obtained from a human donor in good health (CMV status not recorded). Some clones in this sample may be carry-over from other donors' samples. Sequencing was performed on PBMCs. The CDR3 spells CASSSLSTGVGGYTF. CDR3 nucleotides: TGTGCCAGCAGTTCCCTCTCGACTGGGGTGGGCGGCTACACCTTC.